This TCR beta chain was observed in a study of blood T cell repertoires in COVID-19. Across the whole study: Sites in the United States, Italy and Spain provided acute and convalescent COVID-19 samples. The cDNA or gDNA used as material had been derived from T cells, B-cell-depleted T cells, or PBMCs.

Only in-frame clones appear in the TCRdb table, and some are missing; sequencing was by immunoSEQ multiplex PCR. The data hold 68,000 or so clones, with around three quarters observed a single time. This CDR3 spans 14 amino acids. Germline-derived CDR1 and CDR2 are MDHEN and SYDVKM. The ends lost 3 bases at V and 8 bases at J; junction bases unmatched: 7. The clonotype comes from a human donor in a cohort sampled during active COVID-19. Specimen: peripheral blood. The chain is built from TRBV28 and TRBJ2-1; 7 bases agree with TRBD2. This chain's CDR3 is CASSLGPRGDEQFF. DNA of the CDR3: TGTGCCAGCAGTTTGGGCCCCCGGGGGGATGAGCAGTTCTTC.